These 22 T cell receptor beta chains were sequenced from one sample in a study of T cell responses to AZD1222 COVID-19 vaccine. Profiled with immunoSEQ multiplex PCR; TCRdb holds only in-frame clones, not every one. This sample has some 200,000 clones; around 90% occur once, and the top ten carry 5% to 7.5%. Sequencing used peripheral blood, obtained on day 0 of AZD1222 vaccination. These receptors all stem from an adult in good health.

The rearrangement links TRBV10-3 to TRBJ1-1, with 7 bases aligning to TRBD1. Germline V gene data show CDR1 as ENHRY and CDR2 as SYGVKD. The CDR3 sequence is 12 residues long. V dropped 11 bases and J dropped 2; count of bases not matched to a gene: 5. CDR3 bases: TGTGCCGTACAGGGGAGCAACACTGAAGCTTTCTTT. This gives the protein CAVQGSNTEAFF.

The V and J genes are TRBV6-5 and TRBJ2-3, with a tentative D call TRBD2 (5 bases). V dropped 7 bases and J dropped 4 bases, with 15 bases sitting between them. The V gene's germline CDR1 is MNHEY and CDR2 SVGAGI. The CDR3 totals 14 residues. This chain's CDR3 is CASTREGMPDTQYF. The CDR3 bases are TGTGCCAGCACCCGTGAGGGTATGCCAGATACGCAGTATTTT.

The rearrangement joins TRBV6-5 to TRBJ2-1; 8 bases match TRBD1. The CDR3 runs 14 residues. Trimming cost V 7 bases and J 6 bases; bases outside gene matches: 8. Germline CDR1 is MNHEY and CDR2 is SVGAGI. The CDR3, as DNA: TGTGCCAGCAAGTGGACAGGGTCAAGCAATGAGCAGTTCTTC. Its translation is CASKWTGSSNEQFF.

The rearrangement links TRBV4-3 to TRBJ1-2, with unresolved D. CDR1 LGHNA and CDR2 YSLEER come from the germline V gene. Trimming removed 1 base from V and 5 bases from J, with 11 bases in between. This CDR3 has 14 amino acids. CDR3 nucleotide sequence: TGCGCCAGCAGCCAAGTTTCAGGCACGTATGGCTACACCTTC. Translated: CASSQVSGTYGYTF.

The CDR3, as DNA: TGTGCCAGCAGCCCTCGATCCGGGACAGGGGGTAATTCACCCCTCCACTTT. Residues: CASSPRSGTGGNSPLHF. The chain uses TRBV28 and TRBJ1-6, with 11 bases lining up with TRBD1. The germline V gene has CDR1 MDHEN and CDR2 SYDVKM. The junction had 10 bases not matched to a gene; V was cut back by 6 bases and J by 6 bases. There are 17 residues in the CDR3.

V is TRBV18 and J is TRBJ1-2, with 7 bases that match TRBD1. Trimming cost V 3 bases and J 2 bases; bases outside gene matches: 6. This CDR3 contains 15 residues. Per the germline V gene, CDR1 is KGHSH and CDR2 is LQKENI. CDR3 DNA sequence: TGTGCCAGCTCACCTCGACAGGGTACGAACTATGGCTACACCTTC. Translation gives CASSPRQGTNYGYTF.

A word on this clone: An end of the junction differs from the germline gene, which may be a read error. Other nucleotide sequences from this sample produce the same CDR3. The chain carries TRBV6-5 and TRBJ1-2; 8 bases are shared with TRBD1. The CDR3 spans 14 residues. Germline lookup yields CDR1 MNHEY and CDR2 SVGAGI. The CDR3 DNA reads as TGTGCCAGCAGTAAACAGGGGGGGATCGATGGTTACACCTTC. Encoded protein: CASSKQGGIDGYTF.

The rearrangement joins TRBV7-9 to TRBJ1-2; 9 bases map to TRBD1. J gave up 4 bases and V 3 bases, and 9 bases lay outside the gene matches. Germline V gene lookup returns CDR1 SEHNR and CDR2 FQNEAQ (reference sequence). The CDR3 covers 16 residues. The CDR3 region has the DNA TGTGCCAGCAGCTTTATACCGGGACAGGGTTCCTATGGCTACACCTTC. Amino acids: CASSFIPGQGSYGYTF.

This chain connects TRBV27 to TRBJ2-2, with D perhaps TRBD2 (5 bases). Trimming shortened V by 3 bases and J by 3 bases, and 11 bases separated the two germline ends. The CDR3 is 15 amino acids. Germline V gene data show CDR1 as MNHEY and CDR2 as SMNVEV (reference sequence). CDR3 DNA: TGTGCCAGCAGTTTCGTCTCACTAGACACCGGGGAGCTGTTTTTT. Protein sequence: CASSFVSLDTGELFF.

This rearrangement joins TRBV3-1 (or the pseudogene TRBV3-2) to TRBJ1-5; D possibly corresponds to TRBD1 (6 bases). Germline lookup yields CDR1 LGHDT and CDR2 YNNKEL (reference sequence). The CDR3 runs to 18 residues. Deletions cut 6 bases from V and 5 bases from J, with 26 bases between. CDR3 region: CASSPTLGGGLPHQPQHF. The CDR3 coding sequence is TGTGCCAGCAGTCCTACGTTGGGGGGGGGCCTCCCCCATCAGCCCCAGCATTTT.

This clone was observed a single time. The J gene is TRBJ2-5, the V gene TRBV3-1 (or the pseudogene TRBV3-2); 7 positions match TRBD2. This CDR3 is built from 17 residues. The V gene end was trimmed by 3 bases and the J gene end by 1 base; junction bases not matched to a gene: 11. Per the germline V gene, CDR1 is LGHDT and CDR2 is YNNKEL (reference sequence). The CDR3 DNA reads as TGTGCCAGCAGCCATAGACTTCGCGGGGGACTCCAAGAGACCCAGTACTTC. Protein sequence: CASSHRLRGGLQETQYF.

This chain joins TRBV5-6 and TRBJ2-7; the D is unclear. V lost 3 bases to trimming and J lost 3 bases, with 7 bases between them. CDR3 length: 12 amino acids. Looked up from germline, CDR1 is SGHDT and CDR2 is YYEEEE. The CDR3 nucleotides are TGTGCCAGCAGCTATAATAACTACGAGCAGTACTTC. Protein sequence: CASSYNNYEQYF.

The chain is built from TRBV10-1 and TRBJ1-3, with 9 bases fitting TRBD1. J gave up 0 bases and V 3 bases, and 6 bases lay outside the gene matches. Germline V gives CDR1 WNHNN, CDR2 SYGVQD (reference sequence). The CDR3 extends over 17 amino acids. The CDR3 loop is CASSEYPTGGSGNTIYF. CDR3 DNA: TGCGCCAGCAGTGAATACCCGACAGGGGGCTCTGGAAACACCATATATTTT.

This clone turned up a few times. This chain uses TRBV6-5 with TRBJ1-5; maybe TRBD1 (5 bases). Trimming took off 6 bases at V and 6 bases at J, with 15 bases between the two ends. The germline gives CDR1 MNHEY, CDR2 SVGAGI. The CDR3 covers 14 residues. The CDR3 nucleotides are TGTGCCAGCAGCCCCGGACAAGTCATTCAGCCCCAGCATTTT. Protein product: CASSPGQVIQPQHF.

The chain employs TRBV3-1 (or the pseudogene TRBV3-2) and TRBJ2-3; D unresolved. V dropped 1 base and J dropped 5 bases, with 13 bases sitting between them. The CDR3 extends over 15 amino acids. In germline, CDR1 is LGHDT, CDR2 YNNKEL (reference sequence). In DNA form, the CDR3 reads TGTGCCAGCAGCCAAGGGCTAGTAAGGGTAGATACGCAGTATTTT. Amino acid sequence: CASSQGLVRVDTQYF.

This chain connects TRBV9 to TRBJ2-7; no clear D. The CDR3 is 13 residues long. Trimming stripped 3 bases from V and 3 bases from J, with 10 bases between. Germline loops: CDR1 SGDLS, CDR2 YYNGEE. In nucleotides, the CDR3 is TGTGCCAGCAGCGGAGCCCCGTACTACGAGCAGTACTTC. Translated: CASSGAPYYEQYF.

J is TRBJ2-1 and V is TRBV6-6; 12 bases line up with TRBD1. The V gene end was trimmed by 6 bases and the J gene end by 5 bases; junction bases not matched to a gene: 8. Per the germline V gene, CDR1 is MNHNY and CDR2 is SVGAGI (reference sequence). The CDR3 spans 16 residues. CDR3 amino acids: CASSAPGQGANNEQFF. The CDR3 bases are TGTGCCAGCAGCGCCCCGGGACAGGGGGCGAACAATGAGCAGTTCTTC.

The V and J genes are TRBV5-4 and TRBJ1-2; D is unclear. The V gene's germline CDR1 is SGHNT and CDR2 YYREEE (reference sequence). The CDR3 consists of 13 residues. The ends were cut back, 7 bases at V and 4 bases at J, with 14 bases in the middle. The CDR3: CASQSDGIYGYTF. The CDR3 DNA sequence: TGTGCCAGCCAGTCGGACGGGATCTATGGCTACACCTTC.

CDR3 bases: TGTGCCAGCAGTTACTCAGGTCAGGGATCGGGGCAGTTCTTC. Protein sequence: CASSYSGQGSGQFF. This chain connects TRBV6-5 to TRBJ2-1; TRBD1 might be the D (5 bases). The CDR3 runs 14 residues. Per the germline V gene, CDR1 is MNHEY and CDR2 is SVGAGI. V was pared by 0 bases and J by 12 bases, with 15 bases between.

The chain is built from TRBV28 and TRBJ1-2, with 8 bases aligning to TRBD1. Trimming took 4 bases from V and 5 from J; bases not matched to a gene: 9. The germline CDR1 and CDR2 sequences are MDHEN and SYDVKM. CDR3 length: 15 amino acids. For the CDR3, the DNA is TGTGCCAGCAGTTCCACAGGGGGTCGAAGATATGGCTACACCTTC. Translation gives CASSSTGGRRYGYTF.

The chain couples TRBV28 to TRBJ1-6; D remains ambiguous. CDR1 and CDR2 (germline): MDHEN, SYDVKM. Trimming stripped 6 bases from V and 8 bases from J, with 14 bases between. CDR3 length: 14 amino acids. In nucleotides, the CDR3 is TGTGCCAGCAGCCCCCCGAGGCAGTATTCACCCCTCCACTTT. Its translation is CASSPPRQYSPLHF.

There are a few counts of this clone. The V and J genes are TRBV15 and TRBJ2-5, with D maybe TRBD1 (7 bases). The CDR3 runs 15 residues. Germline CDR1 LNHNV, CDR2 YYDKDF (reference sequence). Deletions cut 2 bases from V and 5 bases from J, with 15 bases between. For the CDR3, the DNA is TGTGCCACCAGCAGACCGCAGGGGGGCGGTGAGACCCAGTACTTC. As protein: CATSRPQGGGETQYF.